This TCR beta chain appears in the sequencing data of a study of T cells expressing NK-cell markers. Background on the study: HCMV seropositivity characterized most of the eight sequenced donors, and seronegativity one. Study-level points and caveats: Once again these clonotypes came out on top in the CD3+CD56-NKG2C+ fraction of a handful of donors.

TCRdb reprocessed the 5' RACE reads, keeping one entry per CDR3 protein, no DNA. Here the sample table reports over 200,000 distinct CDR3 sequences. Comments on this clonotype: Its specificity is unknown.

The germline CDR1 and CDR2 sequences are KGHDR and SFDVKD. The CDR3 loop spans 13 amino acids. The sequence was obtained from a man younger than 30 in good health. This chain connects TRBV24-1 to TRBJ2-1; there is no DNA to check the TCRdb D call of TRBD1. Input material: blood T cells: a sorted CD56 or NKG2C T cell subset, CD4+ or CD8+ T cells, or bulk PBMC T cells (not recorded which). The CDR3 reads CATSPGDYNEQFF.